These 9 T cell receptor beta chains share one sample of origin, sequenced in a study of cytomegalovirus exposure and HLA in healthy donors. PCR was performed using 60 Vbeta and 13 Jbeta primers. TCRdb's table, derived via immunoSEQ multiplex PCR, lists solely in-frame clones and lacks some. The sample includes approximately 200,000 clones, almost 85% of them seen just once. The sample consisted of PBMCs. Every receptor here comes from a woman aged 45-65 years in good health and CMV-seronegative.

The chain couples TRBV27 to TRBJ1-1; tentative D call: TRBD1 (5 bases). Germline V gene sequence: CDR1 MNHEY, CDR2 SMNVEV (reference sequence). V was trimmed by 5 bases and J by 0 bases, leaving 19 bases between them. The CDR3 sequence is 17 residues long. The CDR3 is CASSPLRANRMNTEAFF. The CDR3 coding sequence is TGTGCCAGCAGTCCCCTCAGGGCCAACCGCATGAACACTGAAGCTTTCTTT.

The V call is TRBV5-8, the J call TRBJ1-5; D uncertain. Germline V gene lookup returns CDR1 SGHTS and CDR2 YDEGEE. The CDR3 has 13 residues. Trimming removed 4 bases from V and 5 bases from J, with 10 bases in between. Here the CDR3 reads CASSLDRDQPQHF. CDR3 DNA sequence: TGTGCCAGCAGCCTGGACCGAGATCAGCCCCAGCATTTT.

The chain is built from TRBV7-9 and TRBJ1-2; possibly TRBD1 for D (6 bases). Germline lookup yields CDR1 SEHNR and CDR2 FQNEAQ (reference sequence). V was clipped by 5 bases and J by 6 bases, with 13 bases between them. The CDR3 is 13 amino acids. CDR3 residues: CASSRQAGDGYTF. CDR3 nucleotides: TGTGCCAGCAGCCGACAGGCGGGAGATGGCTACACCTTC.

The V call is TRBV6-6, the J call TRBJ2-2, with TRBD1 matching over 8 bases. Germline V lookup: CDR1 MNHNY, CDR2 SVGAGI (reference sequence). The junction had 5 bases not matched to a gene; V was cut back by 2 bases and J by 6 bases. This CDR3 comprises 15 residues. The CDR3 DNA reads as TGTGCCAGCAGTTACGCTCAGGGGGCTGCCGGGGAGCTGTTTTTT. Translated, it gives CASSYAQGAAGELFF.

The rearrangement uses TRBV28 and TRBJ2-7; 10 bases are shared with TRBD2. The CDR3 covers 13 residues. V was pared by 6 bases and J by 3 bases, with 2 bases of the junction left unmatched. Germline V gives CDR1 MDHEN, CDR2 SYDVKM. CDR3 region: CASRGTSVYEQYF. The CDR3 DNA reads TGTGCCAGCAGGGGGACTAGCGTCTACGAGCAGTACTTC.

This CDR3 is CASSLVTGRGNTIYF. The DNA of the CDR3 is TGTGCCAGCAGCTTAGTCACAGGGAGAGGAAACACCATATATTTT. This chain links TRBV11-2 with TRBJ1-3, with D tentatively TRBD1 (6 bases). The CDR3 has 15 amino acids. Germline V gene data show CDR1 as SGHAT and CDR2 as FQNNGV. Trimming stripped 1 base from V and 4 bases from J, with 11 bases between.

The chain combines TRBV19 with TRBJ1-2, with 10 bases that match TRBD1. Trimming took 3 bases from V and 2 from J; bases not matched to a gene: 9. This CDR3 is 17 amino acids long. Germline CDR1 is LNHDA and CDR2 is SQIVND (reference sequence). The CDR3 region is CASSMDYRDRGNYGYTF. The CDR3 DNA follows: TGTGCCAGTAGTATGGATTACCGGGACAGGGGAAACTATGGCTACACCTTC.

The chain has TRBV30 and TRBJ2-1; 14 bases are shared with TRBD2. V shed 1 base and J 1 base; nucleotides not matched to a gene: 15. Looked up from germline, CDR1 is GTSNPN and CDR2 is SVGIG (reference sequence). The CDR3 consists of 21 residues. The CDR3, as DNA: TGTGCCTGGAGTGGGTTTAGACTAGCGGGAGGGCCGTCGCAGTCCTACAATGAGCAGTTCTTC. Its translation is CAWSGFRLAGGPSQSYNEQFF.

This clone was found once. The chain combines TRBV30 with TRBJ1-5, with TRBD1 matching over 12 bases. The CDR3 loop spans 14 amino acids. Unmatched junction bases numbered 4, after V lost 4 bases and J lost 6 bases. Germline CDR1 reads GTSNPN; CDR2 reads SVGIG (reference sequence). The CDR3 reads CAWTRDRGLQPQHF. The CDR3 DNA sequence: TGTGCCTGGACCCGGGACAGGGGGCTTCAGCCCCAGCATTTT.